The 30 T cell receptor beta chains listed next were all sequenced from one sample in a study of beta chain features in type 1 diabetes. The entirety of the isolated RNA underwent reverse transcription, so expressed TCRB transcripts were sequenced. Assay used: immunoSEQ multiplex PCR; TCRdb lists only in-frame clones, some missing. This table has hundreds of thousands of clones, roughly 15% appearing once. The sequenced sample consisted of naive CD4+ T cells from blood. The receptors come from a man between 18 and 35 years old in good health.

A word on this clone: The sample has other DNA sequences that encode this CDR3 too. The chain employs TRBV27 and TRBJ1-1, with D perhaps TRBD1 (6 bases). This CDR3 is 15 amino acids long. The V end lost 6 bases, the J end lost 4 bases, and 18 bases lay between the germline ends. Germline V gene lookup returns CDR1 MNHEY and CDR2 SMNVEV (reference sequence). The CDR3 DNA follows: TGTGCCAGCAGGCCCGCTCGAGGGGGACGCACTGAAGCTTTCTTT. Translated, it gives CASRPARGGRTEAFF.

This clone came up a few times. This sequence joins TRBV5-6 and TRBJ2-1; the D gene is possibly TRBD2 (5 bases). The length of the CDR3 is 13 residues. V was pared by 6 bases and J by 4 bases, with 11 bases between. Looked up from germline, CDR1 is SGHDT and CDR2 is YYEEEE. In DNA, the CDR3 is TGTGCCAGCAAGGGCGGGTATTACAATGAGCAGTTCTTC. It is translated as CASKGGYYNEQFF.

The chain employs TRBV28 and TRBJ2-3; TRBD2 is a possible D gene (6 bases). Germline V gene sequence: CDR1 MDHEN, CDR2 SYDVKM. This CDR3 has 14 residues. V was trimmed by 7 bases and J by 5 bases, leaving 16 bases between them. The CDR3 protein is CASKDGAGRDTQYF. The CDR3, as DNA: TGTGCCAGCAAGGATGGGGCGGGACGAGATACGCAGTATTTT.

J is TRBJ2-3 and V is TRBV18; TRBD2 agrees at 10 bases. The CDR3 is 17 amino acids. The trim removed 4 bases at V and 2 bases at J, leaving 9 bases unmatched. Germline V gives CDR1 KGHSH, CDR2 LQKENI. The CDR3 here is CASSRSGLAEATDTQYF. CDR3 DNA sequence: TGTGCCAGCTCACGATCCGGACTAGCGGAGGCCACAGATACGCAGTATTTT.

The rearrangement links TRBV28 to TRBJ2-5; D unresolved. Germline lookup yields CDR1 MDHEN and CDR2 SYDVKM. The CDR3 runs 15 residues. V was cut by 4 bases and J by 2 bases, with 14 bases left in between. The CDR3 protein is CASSWRPASQETQYF. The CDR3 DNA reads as TGTGCCAGCAGTTGGCGGCCGGCGTCGCAAGAGACCCAGTACTTC. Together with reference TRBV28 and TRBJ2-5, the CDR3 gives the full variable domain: DVKVTQSSRYLVKRTGEKVFLECVQDMDHENMFWYRQDPGLGLRLIYFSYDVKMKEKGDIPEGYSVSREKKERFSLILESASTNQTSMYLCASSWRPASQETQYFGPGTRLLVL.

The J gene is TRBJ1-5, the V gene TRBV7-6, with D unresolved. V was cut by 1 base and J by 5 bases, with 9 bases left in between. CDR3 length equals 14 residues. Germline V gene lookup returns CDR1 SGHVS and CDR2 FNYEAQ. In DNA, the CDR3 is TGTGCCAGCAGCTTAGAAGGATCCGATCAGCCCCAGCATTTT. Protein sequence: CASSLEGSDQPQHF.

CDR3 nucleotide sequence: TGTGCCAGCAGCCAGATAGCGGGGGGAAACTACAATGAGCAGTTCTTC. Amino acid sequence: CASSQIAGGNYNEQFF. This sequence joins TRBV14 and TRBJ2-1, with 10 positions matching TRBD2. V trimming: 3 bases; J trimming: 3 bases; junction bases outside the gene matches: 5. The CDR3 length is 16 residues. Germline V gene lookup returns CDR1 SGHDN and CDR2 FVKESK. Supplemented by reference TRBV14 and TRBJ2-1, the full variable domain reads EAGVTQFPSHSVIEKGQTVTLRCDPISGHDNLYWYRRVMGKEIKFLLHFVKESKQDESGMPNNRFLAERTGGTYSTLKVQPAELEDSGVYFCASSQIAGGNYNEQFFGPGTRLTVL.

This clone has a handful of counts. CDR3 protein: CASQGRAPGANVLTF. The CDR3, as DNA: TGTGCCAGTCAGGGGAGGGCCCCTGGGGCCAACGTCCTGACTTTC. V and J are TRBV11-1 and TRBJ2-6; weak D call: TRBD2 (7 bases). The ends were cut back, 9 bases at V and 2 bases at J, with 14 bases in the middle. CDR1 is SGHAT, CDR2 FQDESV, per germline (reference sequence). The CDR3 is made up of 15 amino acids.

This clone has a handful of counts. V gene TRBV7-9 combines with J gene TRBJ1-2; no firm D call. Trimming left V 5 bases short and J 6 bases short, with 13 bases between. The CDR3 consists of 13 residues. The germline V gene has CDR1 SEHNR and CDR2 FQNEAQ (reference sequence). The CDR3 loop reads CASSPSGVDGYTF. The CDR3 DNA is TGTGCCAGCAGCCCATCCGGGGTTGATGGCTACACCTTC.

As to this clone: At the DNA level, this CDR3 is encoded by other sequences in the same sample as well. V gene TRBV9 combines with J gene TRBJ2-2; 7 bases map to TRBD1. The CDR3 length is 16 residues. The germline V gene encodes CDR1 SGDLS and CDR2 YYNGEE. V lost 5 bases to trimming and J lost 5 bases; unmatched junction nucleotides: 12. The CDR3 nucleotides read TGTGCCAGCAGTTCCCAGGGGGACCCACAAACCGGGGAGCTGTTTTTT. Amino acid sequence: CASSSQGDPQTGELFF.

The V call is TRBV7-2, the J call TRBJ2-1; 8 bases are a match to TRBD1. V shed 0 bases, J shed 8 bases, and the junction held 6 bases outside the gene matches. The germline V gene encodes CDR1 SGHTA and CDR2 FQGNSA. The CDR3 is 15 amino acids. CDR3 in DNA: TGTGCCAGCAGCTTAGCCAGGGGGCAGGCGGATGAGCAGTTCTTC. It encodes CASSLARGQADEQFF.

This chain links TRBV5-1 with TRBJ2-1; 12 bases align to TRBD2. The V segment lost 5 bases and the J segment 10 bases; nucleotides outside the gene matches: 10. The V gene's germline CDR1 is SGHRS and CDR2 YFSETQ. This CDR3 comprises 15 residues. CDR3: CASSSLAGGQKEQFF. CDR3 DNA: TGCGCCAGCAGTTCCCTAGCGGGAGGGCAGAAAGAGCAGTTCTTC.

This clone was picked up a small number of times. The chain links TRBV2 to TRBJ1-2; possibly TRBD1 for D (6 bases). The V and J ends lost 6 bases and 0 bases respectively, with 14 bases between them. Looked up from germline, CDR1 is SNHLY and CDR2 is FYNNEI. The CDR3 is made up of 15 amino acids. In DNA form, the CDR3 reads TGTGCCAGCAGCGGAGCAGGGGCGACTAACTATGGCTACACCTTC. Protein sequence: CASSGAGATNYGYTF.

The CDR3 DNA reads TGTGCCTGGAGTCAGAGTAGGACAGGCCGACGGGGTGACATTCAGTACTTC. This gives the protein CAWSQSRTGRRGDIQYF. V gene TRBV30 combines with J gene TRBJ2-4; 7 positions match TRBD1. CDR3 length equals 17 residues. CDR1 and CDR2 from the germline V gene are GTSNPN and SVGIG (reference sequence). Trimming removed 2 bases from V and 8 bases from J; junction bases left unmatched: 18.

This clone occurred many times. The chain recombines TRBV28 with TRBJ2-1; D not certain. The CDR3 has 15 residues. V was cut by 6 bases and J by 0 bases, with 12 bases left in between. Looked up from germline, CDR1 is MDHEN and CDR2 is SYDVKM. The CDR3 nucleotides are TGTGCCAGCAGCCGCTCAGCGCCCTCCTACAATGAGCAGTTCTTC. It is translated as CASSRSAPSYNEQFF.

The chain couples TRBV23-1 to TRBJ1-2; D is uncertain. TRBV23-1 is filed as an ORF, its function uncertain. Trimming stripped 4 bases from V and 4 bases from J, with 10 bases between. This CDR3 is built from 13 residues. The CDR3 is CASSLEDPYGYTF. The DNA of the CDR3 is TGCGCCAGCAGTCTCGAGGATCCCTATGGCTACACCTTC.

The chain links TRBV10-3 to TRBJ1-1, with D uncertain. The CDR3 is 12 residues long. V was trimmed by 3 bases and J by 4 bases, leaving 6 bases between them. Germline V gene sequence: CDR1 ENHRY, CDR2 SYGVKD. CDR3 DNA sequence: TGTGCCATCAGTGATTGGAGCACTGAAGCTTTCTTT. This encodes CAISDWSTEAFF.

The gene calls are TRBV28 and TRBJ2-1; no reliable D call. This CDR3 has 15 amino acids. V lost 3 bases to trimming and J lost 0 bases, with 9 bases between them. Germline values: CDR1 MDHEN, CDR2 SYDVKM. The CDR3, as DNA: TGTGCCAGCAGTTTGGAGTCCAGCTCCTACAATGAGCAGTTCTTC. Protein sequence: CASSLESSSYNEQFF. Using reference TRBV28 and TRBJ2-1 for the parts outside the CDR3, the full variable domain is DVKVTQSSRYLVKRTGEKVFLECVQDMDHENMFWYRQDPGLGLRLIYFSYDVKMKEKGDIPEGYSVSREKKERFSLILESASTNQTSMYLCASSLESSSYNEQFFGPGTRLTVL.

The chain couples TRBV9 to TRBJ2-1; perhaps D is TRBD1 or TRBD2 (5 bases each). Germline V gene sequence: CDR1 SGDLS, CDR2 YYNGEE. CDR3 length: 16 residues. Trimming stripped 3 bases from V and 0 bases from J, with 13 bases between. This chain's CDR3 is CASSGGRLSSYNEQFF. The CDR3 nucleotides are TGTGCCAGCAGCGGGGGACGCCTGAGCTCCTACAATGAGCAGTTCTTC.

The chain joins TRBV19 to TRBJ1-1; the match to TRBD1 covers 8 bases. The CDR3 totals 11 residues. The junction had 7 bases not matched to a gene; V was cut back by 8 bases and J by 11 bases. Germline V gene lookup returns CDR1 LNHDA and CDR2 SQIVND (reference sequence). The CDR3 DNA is TGTGCCAGTGGGCGACAGGGGATGGCTTTCTTT. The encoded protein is CASGRQGMAFF. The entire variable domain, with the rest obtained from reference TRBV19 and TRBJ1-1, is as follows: DGGITQSPKYLFRKEGQNVTLSCEQNLNHDAMYWYRQDPGQGLRLIYYSQIVNDFQKGDIAEGYSVSREKKESFPLTVTSAQKNPTAFYLCASGRQGMAFFGQGTRLTVV.

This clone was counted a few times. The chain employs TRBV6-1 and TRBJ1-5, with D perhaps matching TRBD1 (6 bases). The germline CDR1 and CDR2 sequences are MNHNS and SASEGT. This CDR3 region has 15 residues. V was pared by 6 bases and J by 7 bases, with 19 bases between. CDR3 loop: CASRPTYRAGQPQHF. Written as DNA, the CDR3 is TGTGCCAGCAGACCAACCTACAGGGCCGGGCAGCCCCAGCATTTT.

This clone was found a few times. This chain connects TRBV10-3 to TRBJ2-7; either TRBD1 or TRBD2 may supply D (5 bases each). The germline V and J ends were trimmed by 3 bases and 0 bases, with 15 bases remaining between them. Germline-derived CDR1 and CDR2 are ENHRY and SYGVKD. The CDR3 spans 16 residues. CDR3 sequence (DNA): TGTGCCATCAGTGACTCCGGGACGCTGAGCTCCTACGAGCAGTACTTC. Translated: CAISDSGTLSSYEQYF.

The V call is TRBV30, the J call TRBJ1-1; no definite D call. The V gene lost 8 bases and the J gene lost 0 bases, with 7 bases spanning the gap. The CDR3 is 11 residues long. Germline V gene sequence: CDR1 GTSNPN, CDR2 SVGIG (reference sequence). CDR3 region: CAGRLNTEAFF. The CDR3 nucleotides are TGTGCCGGTCGGCTGAACACTGAAGCTTTCTTT.

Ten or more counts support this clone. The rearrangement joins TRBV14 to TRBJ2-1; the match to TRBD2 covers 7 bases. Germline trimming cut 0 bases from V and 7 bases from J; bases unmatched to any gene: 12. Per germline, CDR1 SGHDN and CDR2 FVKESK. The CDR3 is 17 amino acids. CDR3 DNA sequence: TGTGCCAGCAGCCAAGATGGCCTAGCGGACTACTTGAATGAGCAGTTCTTC. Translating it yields CASSQDGLADYLNEQFF.

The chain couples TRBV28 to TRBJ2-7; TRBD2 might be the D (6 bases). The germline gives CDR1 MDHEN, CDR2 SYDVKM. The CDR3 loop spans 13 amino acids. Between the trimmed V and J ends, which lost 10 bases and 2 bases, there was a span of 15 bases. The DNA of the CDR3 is TGTGCCACCTGGGACGCGGGGACCTACGAGCAGTACTTC. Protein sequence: CATWDAGTYEQYF. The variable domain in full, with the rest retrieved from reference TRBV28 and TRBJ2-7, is DVKVTQSSRYLVKRTGEKVFLECVQDMDHENMFWYRQDPGLGLRLIYFSYDVKMKEKGDIPEGYSVSREKKERFSLILESASTNQTSMYLCATWDAGTYEQYFGPGTRLTVT.

The CDR3 nucleotides are TGTGCCAGCAGCGGCAGGGGAAATGAAAAACTGTTTTTT. Its protein product is CASSGRGNEKLFF. The rearrangement uses TRBV5-4 and TRBJ1-4; a weak D match, TRBD1 (6 bases). The length of the CDR3 is 13 residues. Germline V gene data show CDR1 as SGHNT and CDR2 as YYREEE (reference sequence). V lost 4 bases and J 5 bases, leaving 9 bases between the germline ends.

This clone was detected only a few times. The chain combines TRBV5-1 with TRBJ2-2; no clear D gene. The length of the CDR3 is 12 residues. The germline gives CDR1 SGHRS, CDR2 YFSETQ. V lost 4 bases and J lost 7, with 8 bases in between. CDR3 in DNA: TGCGCCAGCAGCCTCCCAGGCGGGGAGCTGTTTTTT. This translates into CASSLPGGELFF.

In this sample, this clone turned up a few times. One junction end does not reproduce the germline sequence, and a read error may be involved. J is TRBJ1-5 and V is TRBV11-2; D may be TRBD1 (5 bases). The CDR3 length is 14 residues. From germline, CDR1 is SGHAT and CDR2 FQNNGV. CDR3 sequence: CASSLRPGDQPQHF. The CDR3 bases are TGTGCCAGCAGCTTACGACCGGGGGATCAACCCCAGCATTTT.

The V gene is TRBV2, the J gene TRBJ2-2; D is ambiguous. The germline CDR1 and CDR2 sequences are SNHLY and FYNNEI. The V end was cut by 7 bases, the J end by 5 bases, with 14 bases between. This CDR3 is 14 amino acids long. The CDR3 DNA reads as TGTGCCAGCACTTTGACTCTCGGAACCGGGGAGCTGTTTTTT. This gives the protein CASTLTLGTGELFF.

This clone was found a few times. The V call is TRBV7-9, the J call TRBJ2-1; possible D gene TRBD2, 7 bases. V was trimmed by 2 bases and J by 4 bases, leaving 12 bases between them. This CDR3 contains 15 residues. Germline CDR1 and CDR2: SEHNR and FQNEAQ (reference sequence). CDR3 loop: CASSLSAGAYNEQFF. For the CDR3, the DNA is TGTGCCAGCAGCTTATCGGCGGGGGCGTACAATGAGCAGTTCTTC.